This T cell receptor beta chain was retrieved from a study of blood T cell repertoires in COVID-19. Some clones are missing from TCRdb's copy, which holds only in-frame ones; the method was immunoSEQ multiplex PCR. This table holds around 47,000 clones, under 90% found once. The CDR3 consists of 16 residues. Trimming cost V 0 bases and J 6 bases; bases outside gene matches: 8. Germline lookup yields CDR1 SGHRS and CDR2 YFSETQ. The sequence derives from a human donor in a cohort sampled during active COVID-19. The rearrangement links TRBV5-1 to TRBJ1-5, with 8 bases identical to TRBD1. Sequenced: peripheral blood. The CDR3, as DNA: TGCGCCAGCAGCTTGGCGCCAGGGGGCGCGGGTCAGCCCCAGCATTTT. This translates into CASSLAPGGAGQPQHF. Supplemented by reference TRBV5-1 and TRBJ1-5, the full variable domain reads KAGVTQTPRYLIKTRGQQVTLSCSPISGHRSVSWYQQTPGQGLQFLFEYFSETQRNKGNFPGRFSGRQFSNSRSEMNVSTLELGDSALYLCASSLAPGGAGQPQHFGDGTRLSIL.